A selection of T cell receptor beta chains follows, all from one sample in a study of blood T cells in healthy people across ages. MiXCR, run by TCRdb on the 5' RACE reads, gives a single entry per CDR3 protein. The sample lists 250,000 to 300,000 distinct CDR3 sequences, 25% to 30% occurring once. The sequenced sample consisted of blood. These receptor sequences come from a woman between 65 and 79 years old in good health. CDR3s include the opening cysteine and the closing phenylalanine or tryptophan. The D gene is left open where the match is weak. Not all rows give a size; the values are once, few, many and, for expanded clones, a class.

v_call,j_call,d_call,clone_size,cdr3_nt,cdr3_aa
TRBV25-1,TRBJ2-7,-,few,TGTGCCAGCAGTGTCCAAGGGGGCTACGAGCAGTACTTC,CASSVQGGYEQYF
TRBV13,TRBJ2-1,TRBD2,few,TGTGCCAGCAGCTCAACCCCATTCCTAGCGGACGATAGTAGCTCCTACAATGAGCAGTTCTTC,CASSSTPFLADDSSSYNEQFF
TRBV7-2,TRBJ2-1,-,-,TGTGCCAGCAGCTCTATCTCCGGGACACCAGACAATGAGCAGTTCTTC,CASSSISGTPDNEQFF
TRBV25-1,TRBJ2-7,-,few,TGTGCCAGCATTCAGGTAGAGCAGTACTTC,CASIQVEQYF
TRBV3-1,TRBJ2-4,-,-,TGTGCCAGCAGCCCGATGCTAGCCAAAAACATTCAGTACTTC,CASSPMLAKNIQYF
TRBV10-3,TRBJ2-1,-,few,TGTGCCATCAGTCCAAGTTACAATGAGCAGTTCTTC,CAISPSYNEQFF
TRBV7-2,TRBJ1-2,-,-,TGTGCCAGCAGCTTAGCTCTTAACTATGGCTACACCTTC,CASSLALNYGYTF
TRBV14,TRBJ2-1,TRBD2,few,TGTGCCAGCAGCCAAGAATCGGGGAGGGTCTGGAATGAGCAGTTCTTC,CASSQESGRVWNEQFF
TRBV7-3,TRBJ2-5,-,-,TGTGCCAGCAGCTTATCAGTAGGAAAGGCCCAGTACTTC,CASSLSVGKAQYF
TRBV2,TRBJ1-1,-,-,TGTGCCAGCAGTGAGCAGGGTGAAGAAGCTTTCTTT,CASSEQGEEAFF
TRBV28,TRBJ2-7,-,few,TGTGCCAGCAGTATTTTGTGGGGGGCCTACGAGCAGTACTTC,CASSILWGAYEQYF
TRBV5-1,TRBJ1-1,-,-,TGCGCCAGCAGGCAAGATGCTCGACAGAACACTGAAGCTTTCTTT,CASRQDARQNTEAFF
TRBV28,TRBJ1-1,-,few,TGTGCCAGCAGTTTGATTGTTAGGGCTGAAGCTTTCTTT,CASSLIVRAEAFF
TRBV18,TRBJ2-2,-,-,TGTGCCAGCTCACCATATAACCGCGGGGAGCTGTTTTTT,CASSPYNRGELFF
TRBV20-1,TRBJ2-7,TRBD2,-,TGCAGTGCTAGAGGGCTAGCGGGAGCCTACGAGCAGTACTTC,CSARGLAGAYEQYF
TRBV9,TRBJ2-1,-,-,TGTGCCAGCAGCCCTCCGGGACTCTCCTACAATGAGCAGTTCTTC,CASSPPGLSYNEQFF
TRBV15,TRBJ2-7,TRBD1,-,TGTGCCACCAGCCCACAGGGGGCGCATTACGAGCAGTACTTC,CATSPQGAHYEQYF
TRBV11-2,TRBJ2-1,TRBD2,-,TGTGCCAGCAGCCGCAACCCGGGACTAGCCGTTGAGCAGTTCTTC,CASSRNPGLAVEQFF
TRBV6-2/TRBV6-3,TRBJ2-1,TRBD2,-,TGTGCCAGCAAAAGGGGACTAGCGGGACACAATGAGCAGTTCTTC,CASKRGLAGHNEQFF
TRBV12-3/TRBV12-4,TRBJ2-7,TRBD1,-,TGTGCCTGCAGTCCGACGGGACAGGGGGACTACGAGCAGTACTTC,CACSPTGQGDYEQYF
TRBV29-1,TRBJ2-7,-,few,TGCAGCGTTGAGGGAGACAGCTACGAGCAGTACTTC,CSVEGDSYEQYF
TRBV20-1,TRBJ2-5,-,-,TGCAGTGCCAGTAGACAGGCGGAAGAGACCCAGTACTTC,CSASRQAEETQYF
TRBV11-2,TRBJ2-7,-,few,TGTGCCAGCAGCGTCGGATACTACGAGCAGTACTTC,CASSVGYYEQYF
TRBV20-1,TRBJ2-7,TRBD2,-,TGCAGTGCTAGAGGTCTGTCTAGCGGGACCTACGAGCAGTACTTC,CSARGLSSGTYEQYF
TRBV12-3/TRBV12-4,TRBJ1-1,-,-,TGTGCCAGCACCCGGGTGGACACTGAAGCTTTCTTT,CASTRVDTEAFF
TRBV4-2,TRBJ2-7,TRBD1,few,TGTGCCAGCAGCCTCGGACAGGCGCCTACCTACGAGCAGTACTTC,CASSLGQAPTYEQYF
TRBV20-1,TRBJ2-3,TRBD1,few,TGCAGTGCTCCACCCGGACAGGGTGGATCTTATACGCAGTATTTT,CSAPPGQGGSYTQYF
TRBV9,TRBJ1-1,-,-,TGTGCCAGCAGCCCCAGGGGAACGGCGACTGAAGCTTTCTTT,CASSPRGTATEAFF
TRBV4-3,TRBJ2-1,TRBD2,-,TGCGCCAGCAGCCAACGACTAGCGGGAGAAGATGAGCAGTTCTTC,CASSQRLAGEDEQFF
TRBV28,TRBJ1-2,-,-,TGTGCCAGCAGTTTATGGGGGGGTGTCTATGGCTACACCTTC,CASSLWGGVYGYTF
TRBV11-2,TRBJ2-1,-,many,TGTGCCAGCAGCACAGGTAGCGGCTATCTCGTCAATGAGCAGTTCTTC,CASSTGSGYLVNEQFF
TRBV29-1,TRBJ2-5,TRBD2,-,TGCAGCGTTGATTCCGGGGGAGGGGAGACCCAGTACTTC,CSVDSGGGETQYF
TRBV12-3/TRBV12-4,TRBJ2-5,TRBD1,-,TGTGCCAGCAGCAGTTGGGGAAGGGGGCGGAAGACCCAGTACTTC,CASSSWGRGRKTQYF
TRBV7-2,TRBJ1-4,-,many,TGTGCCAGCAGCTTCGTTTTAGATGAAAAACTGTTTTTT,CASSFVLDEKLFF
TRBV24-1,TRBJ2-2,-,many,TGTGCCACCAGTGATTTAACGACAGGGAACACCGGGGAGCTGTTTTTT,CATSDLTTGNTGELFF
TRBV10-3,TRBJ2-3,-,-,TGTGCCATCGGTGAGTATAAATCTGACACAGATACGCAGTATTTT,CAIGEYKSDTDTQYF
TRBV12-3/TRBV12-4,TRBJ2-1,-,many,TGTGCCAGCAGTCCCCGATCTAGGCCTACCACATACAATGAGCAGTTCTTC,CASSPRSRPTTYNEQFF
TRBV11-2,TRBJ2-1,-,few,TGTGCCAGCAGCTTTATGGGCGGTGAGCAGTTCTTC,CASSFMGGEQFF
TRBV29-1,TRBJ2-3,TRBD1,-,TGCAGCGTGCAGGGGGGCACAGATACGCAGTATTTT,CSVQGGTDTQYF
TRBV12-3/TRBV12-4,TRBJ2-5,TRBD2,few,TGTGCCAGCAGCAGGACGGGACTAGAGGAGACCCAGTACTTC,CASSRTGLEETQYF
TRBV20-1,TRBJ2-3,-,-,TGCAGTGCTAGCTACCCCGGGGTTACTAGTTGGGGCACAGATACGCAGTATTTT,CSASYPGVTSWGTDTQYF
TRBV12-3/TRBV12-4,TRBJ1-2,-,once,TGTGCCAGCATTCAGGGAGATAGGAACTATGGCTACACCTTC,CASIQGDRNYGYTF
TRBV29-1,TRBJ1-1,-,-,TGCAGCGTTCTGGACGCCCTCTTGGCGAACACTGAAGCTTTCTTT,CSVLDALLANTEAFF
TRBV12-3/TRBV12-4,TRBJ2-5,-,-,TGTGCCAGCAGTTTTTCTGTCCATCCTCAGGGGGAGACCCAGTACTTC,CASSFSVHPQGETQYF
TRBV12-3/TRBV12-4,TRBJ1-2,-,-,TGTGCCAGCAGTGCGGGGGCGTATGGCTACACCTTC,CASSAGAYGYTF
TRBV12-3/TRBV12-4,TRBJ2-1,TRBD2,-,TGTGCCAGCAGCTCTACTAGCGGGGGGCCTCGTTACAATGAGCAGTTCTTC,CASSSTSGGPRYNEQFF
TRBV7-3,TRBJ2-1,-,-,TGTGCCAGCAGCTTAACGCCCTACAACAATGCGCAGTTCTTC,CASSLTPYNNAQFF
TRBV12-3/TRBV12-4,TRBJ2-3,-,many,TGTGCCAGCAGTCCCGAGGACTGGGGCTGGTATACGCAGTATTTT,CASSPEDWGWYTQYF
TRBV3-1,TRBJ1-2,-,-,TGTGCCAGCAGCCAAGATTTAGGGGACTATGGCTACACCTTC,CASSQDLGDYGYTF
TRBV9,TRBJ2-1,TRBD2,-,TGTGCCAGCAGCGTATTGGCTAGCGGGAGGGCGGATGAGCAGTTCTTC,CASSVLASGRADEQFF
TRBV21-1,TRBJ2-7,-,-,TGTGCCAGCAGCAAAGGGTGGCTAGCGGGATACGAGCAGTACTTC,CASSKGWLAGYEQYF